This is a list of T cell receptor beta chains from one sample in a study of blood T cell repertoires in COVID-19. Only in-frame clones appear in the TCRdb table, and some are missing; sequencing was by immunoSEQ multiplex PCR. The data contain about 260,000 clones, around nine tenths of them singletons. Sequencing input: peripheral blood. The receptors were gathered from a woman between 65 and 79 years old with COVID-19, enrolled during active disease. The CDR3 runs from the conserved cysteine through the conserved F or W. A D gene is named only where the DNA matches it firmly. Clone size appears in some rows only: once, few, many, or a class for an expanded clone.

j_gene: TRBJ1-2; d_gene: NA; len: 16; abundance: NA; v_gene: TRBV7-9; CDR3nt: TGTGCCAGCAGCTCTCCTACAGGATTAGCTAACTATGGCTACACCTTC; CDR3aa: CASSSPTGLANYGYTF
j_gene: TRBJ1-5; d_gene: TRBD1; len: 14; abundance: NA; v_gene: TRBV6-1; CDR3nt: TGTGCCAGCAGCCCCGACAGGGGCATTCAGCCCCAGCATTTT; CDR3aa: CASSPDRGIQPQHF
j_gene: TRBJ1-1; d_gene: NA; len: 11; abundance: once; v_gene: TRBV10-3; CDR3nt: TGTGCCACCGGGGACTATACTGAAGCTTTCTTT; CDR3aa: CATGDYTEAFF
j_gene: TRBJ1-1; d_gene: TRBD1; len: 16; abundance: NA; v_gene: TRBV5-4; CDR3nt: TGTGCCAGCACCCCCAGGGCAGGGGGCGCGGTCACTGAAGCTTTCTTT; CDR3aa: CASTPRAGGAVTEAFF
j_gene: TRBJ1-1; d_gene: TRBD1; len: 15; abundance: NA; v_gene: TRBV28; CDR3nt: TGTGCCAGCAGTCGACCGGGACAGGGGGGGACTGAAGCTTTCTTT; CDR3aa: CASSRPGQGGTEAFF
j_gene: TRBJ2-7; d_gene: TRBD1; len: 14; abundance: NA; v_gene: TRBV29-1; CDR3nt: TGCAGCGTCCAAATACCGGGACAGATCTACGAGCAGTACTTC; CDR3aa: CSVQIPGQIYEQYF
j_gene: TRBJ2-7; d_gene: NA; len: 18; abundance: NA; v_gene: TRBV3-1/TRBV3-2; CDR3nt: TGTGCCAGCAGCCAAGATATCCTATGGGGGGGCAGCTCCTACGAGCAGTACTTC; CDR3aa: CASSQDILWGGSSYEQYF
j_gene: TRBJ2-4; d_gene: TRBD2; len: 15; abundance: once; v_gene: TRBV6-5; CDR3nt: TGTGCCAGCAGTTACTCGTCGGGGGGGAAAAACATTCAGTACTTC; CDR3aa: CASSYSSGGKNIQYF
j_gene: TRBJ2-7; d_gene: TRBD2; len: 16; abundance: NA; v_gene: TRBV15; CDR3nt: TGTGCCACCAGCAGTGGGGGGGTAGCGGGAGTTTACGAGCAGTACTTC; CDR3aa: CATSSGGVAGVYEQYF
j_gene: TRBJ1-5; d_gene: TRBD1; len: 13; abundance: NA; v_gene: TRBV19; CDR3nt: TGTGCCAGTACGGGACAGGGGACTCAGCCCCAGCATTTT; CDR3aa: CASTGQGTQPQHF